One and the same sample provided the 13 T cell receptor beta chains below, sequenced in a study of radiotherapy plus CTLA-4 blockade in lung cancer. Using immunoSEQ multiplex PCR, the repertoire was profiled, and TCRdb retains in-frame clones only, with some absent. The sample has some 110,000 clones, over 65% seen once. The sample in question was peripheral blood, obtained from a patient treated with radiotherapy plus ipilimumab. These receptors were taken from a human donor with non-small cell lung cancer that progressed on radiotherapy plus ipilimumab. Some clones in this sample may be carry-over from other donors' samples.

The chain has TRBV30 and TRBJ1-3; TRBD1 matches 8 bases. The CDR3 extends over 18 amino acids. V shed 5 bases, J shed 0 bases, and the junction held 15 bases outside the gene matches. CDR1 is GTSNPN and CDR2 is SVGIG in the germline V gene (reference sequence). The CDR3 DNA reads TGTGCCTGGGATGGACAGGGCGGATTTGGATCCTCTGGAAACACCATATATTTT. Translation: CAWDGQGGFGSSGNTIYF.

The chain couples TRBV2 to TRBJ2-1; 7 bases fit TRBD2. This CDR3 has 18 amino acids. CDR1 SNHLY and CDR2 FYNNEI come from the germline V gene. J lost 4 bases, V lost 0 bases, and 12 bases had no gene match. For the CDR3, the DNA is TGTGCCAGCAGTGAAGCGGCTATAGGAGCGGGACTTTACAATGAGCAGTTCTTC. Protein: CASSEAAIGAGLYNEQFF.

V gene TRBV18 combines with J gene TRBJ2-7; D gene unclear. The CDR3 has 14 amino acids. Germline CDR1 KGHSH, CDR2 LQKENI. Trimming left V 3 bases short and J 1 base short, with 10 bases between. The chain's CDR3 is CASSPALESYEQYF. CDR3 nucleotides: TGTGCCAGCTCACCCGCACTCGAATCCTACGAGCAGTACTTC.

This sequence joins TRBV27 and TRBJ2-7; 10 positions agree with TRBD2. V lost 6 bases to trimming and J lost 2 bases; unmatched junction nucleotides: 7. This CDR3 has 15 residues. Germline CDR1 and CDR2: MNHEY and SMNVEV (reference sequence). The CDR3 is CASRITSGATYEQYF. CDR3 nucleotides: TGTGCCAGCAGGATAACTAGCGGGGCAACCTACGAGCAGTACTTC.

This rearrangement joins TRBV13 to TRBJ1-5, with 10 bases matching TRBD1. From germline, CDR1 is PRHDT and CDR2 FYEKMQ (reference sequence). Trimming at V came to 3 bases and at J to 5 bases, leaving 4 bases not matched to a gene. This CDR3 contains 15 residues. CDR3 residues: CASSFGTGVDQPQHF. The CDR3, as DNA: TGTGCCAGCAGCTTTGGGACAGGGGTCGATCAGCCCCAGCATTTT.

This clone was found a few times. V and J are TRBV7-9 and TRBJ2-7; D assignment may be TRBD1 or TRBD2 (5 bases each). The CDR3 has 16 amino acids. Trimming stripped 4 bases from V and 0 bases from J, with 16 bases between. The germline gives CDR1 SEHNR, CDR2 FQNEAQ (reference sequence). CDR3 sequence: CASSSGTSDRSYEQYF. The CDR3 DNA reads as TGTGCCAGCAGCTCCGGGACCTCCGACCGCTCCTACGAGCAGTACTTC.

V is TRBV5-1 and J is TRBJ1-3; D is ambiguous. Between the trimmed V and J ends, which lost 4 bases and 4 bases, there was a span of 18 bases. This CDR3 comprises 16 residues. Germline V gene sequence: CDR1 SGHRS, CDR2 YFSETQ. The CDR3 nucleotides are TGCGCCAGCAGCAGCGGCCAATGGTTGGGGGGAAACACCATATATTTT. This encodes CASSSGQWLGGNTIYF.

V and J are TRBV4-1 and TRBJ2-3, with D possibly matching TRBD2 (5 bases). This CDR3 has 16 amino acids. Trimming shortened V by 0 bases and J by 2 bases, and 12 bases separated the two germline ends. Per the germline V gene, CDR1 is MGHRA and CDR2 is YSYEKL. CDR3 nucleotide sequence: TGCGCCAGCAGCCAAGAGTCCTACGGGGACACAGATACGCAGTATTTT. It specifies CASSQESYGDTDTQYF.

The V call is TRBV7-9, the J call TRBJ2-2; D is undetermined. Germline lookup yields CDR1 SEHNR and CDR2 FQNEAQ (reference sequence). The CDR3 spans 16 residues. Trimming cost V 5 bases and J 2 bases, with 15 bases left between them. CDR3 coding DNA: TGTGCCAGCAGCCCCCCCGAGGCGGTAAACACCGGGGAGCTGTTTTTT. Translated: CASSPPEAVNTGELFF.

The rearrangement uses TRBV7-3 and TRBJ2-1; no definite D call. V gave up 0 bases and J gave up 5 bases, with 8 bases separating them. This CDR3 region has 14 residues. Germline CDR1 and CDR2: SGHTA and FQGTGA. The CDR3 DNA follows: TGTGCCAGCAGCTTAACAGGCAGAGACAATGAGCAGTTCTTC. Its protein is CASSLTGRDNEQFF.

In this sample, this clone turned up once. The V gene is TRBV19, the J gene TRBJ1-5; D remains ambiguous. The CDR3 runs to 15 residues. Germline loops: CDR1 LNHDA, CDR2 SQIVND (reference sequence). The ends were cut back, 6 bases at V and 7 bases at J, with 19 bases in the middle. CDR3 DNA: TGTGCCAGTAGACTGAGTGGGGATTTTTGGCAGCCCCAGCATTTT. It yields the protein CASRLSGDFWQPQHF.

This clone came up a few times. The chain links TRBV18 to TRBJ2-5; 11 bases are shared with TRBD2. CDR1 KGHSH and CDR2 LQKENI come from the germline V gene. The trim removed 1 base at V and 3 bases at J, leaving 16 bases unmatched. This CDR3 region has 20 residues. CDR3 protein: CASSPLTVIPGTSGKETQYF. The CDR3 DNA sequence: TGTGCCAGCTCACCACTCACTGTGATTCCCGGGACTAGCGGTAAAGAGACCCAGTACTTC. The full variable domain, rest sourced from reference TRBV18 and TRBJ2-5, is NAGVMQNPRHLVRRRGQEARLRCSPMKGHSHVYWYRQLPEEGLKFMVYLQKENIIDESGMPKERFSAEFPKEGPSILRIQQVVRGDSAAYFCASSPLTVIPGTSGKETQYFGPGTRLLVL.

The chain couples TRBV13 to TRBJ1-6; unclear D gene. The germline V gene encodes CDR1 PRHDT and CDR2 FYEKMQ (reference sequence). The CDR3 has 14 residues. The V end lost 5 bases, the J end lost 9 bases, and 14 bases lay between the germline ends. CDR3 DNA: TGTGCCAGCAGCCCGGGCAGTCCTCTTTCACCCCTCCACTTT. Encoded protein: CASSPGSPLSPLHF.